The text below deals with one T cell receptor (beta chain). The CDR3 spans 14 residues. Germline CDR1 is SGHVS and CDR2 is FNYEAQ. The V gene end was trimmed by 5 bases and the J gene end by 3 bases; junction bases not matched to a gene: 6. Per the original data handling: Reference gene primers were amplified, and this amplification served to estimate nucleated cell counts. Assay: immunoSEQ multiplex PCR; the TCRdb copy retains only in-frame clones and omits some. V and J calls and clone size come straight from that table; D and trimming were deduced from the DNA. The sample includes approximately 300,000 clones, approximately 88% of them seen just once. This sample stems from a study of blood T cell repertoires in COVID-19. Study-wide context: Spain, Italy and the United States supplied samples that represented acute and convalescent COVID-19. T cells, B-cell-depleted T cells, or PBMCs provided the cDNA or gDNA that served as material.

The genes are TRBV7-6 and TRBJ2-7; 8 bases fit TRBD2. The TCR was taken from a woman aged 45-60 years with active or convalescent COVID-19. The sequencing input was peripheral blood. The CDR3 reads CASSRPAGGYEQYF. The CDR3 bases are TGTGCCAGCAGCCGACCGGCGGGGGGCTACGAGCAGTACTTC.